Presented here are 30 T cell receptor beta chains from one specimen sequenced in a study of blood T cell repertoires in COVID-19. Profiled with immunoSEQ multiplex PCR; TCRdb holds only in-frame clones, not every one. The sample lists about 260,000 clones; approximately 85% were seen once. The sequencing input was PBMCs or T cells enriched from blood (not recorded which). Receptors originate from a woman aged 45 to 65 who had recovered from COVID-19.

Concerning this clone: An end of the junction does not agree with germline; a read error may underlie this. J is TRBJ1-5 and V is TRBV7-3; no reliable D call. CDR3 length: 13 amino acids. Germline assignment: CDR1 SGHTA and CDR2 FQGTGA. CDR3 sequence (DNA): TGTGCCAGCAGCTTAACTCCAGGTCAGCTCCAGCATTTT. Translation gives CASSLTPGQLQHF.

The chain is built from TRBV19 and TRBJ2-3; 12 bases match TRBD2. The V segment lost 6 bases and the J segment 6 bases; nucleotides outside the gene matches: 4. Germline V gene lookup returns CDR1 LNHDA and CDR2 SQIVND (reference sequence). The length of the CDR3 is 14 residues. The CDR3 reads CASRRTSGADTQYF. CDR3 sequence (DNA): TGTGCCAGTAGACGGACTAGCGGGGCTGATACGCAGTATTTT.

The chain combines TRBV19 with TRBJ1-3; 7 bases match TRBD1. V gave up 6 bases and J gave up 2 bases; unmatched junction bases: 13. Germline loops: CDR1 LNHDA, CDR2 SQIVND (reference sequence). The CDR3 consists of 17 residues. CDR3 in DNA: TGTGCCAGTAGGTCAGGGGGGATTGATAGCGCTGGAAACACCATATATTTT. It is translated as CASRSGGIDSAGNTIYF.

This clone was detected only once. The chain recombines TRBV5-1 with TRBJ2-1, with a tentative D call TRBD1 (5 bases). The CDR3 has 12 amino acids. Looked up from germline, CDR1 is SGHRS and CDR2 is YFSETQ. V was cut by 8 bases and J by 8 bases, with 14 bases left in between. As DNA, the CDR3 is TGCGCCAGTCAAGGACAAGGCGATGAGCAGTTCTTC. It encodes CASQGQGDEQFF.

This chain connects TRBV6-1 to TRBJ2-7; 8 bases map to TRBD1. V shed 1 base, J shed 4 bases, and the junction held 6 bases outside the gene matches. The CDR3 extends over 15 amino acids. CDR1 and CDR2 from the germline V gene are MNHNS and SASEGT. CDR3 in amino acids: CASSEVDRGQYEQYF. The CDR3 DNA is TGTGCCAGCAGTGAAGTCGACAGGGGTCAGTACGAGCAGTACTTC.

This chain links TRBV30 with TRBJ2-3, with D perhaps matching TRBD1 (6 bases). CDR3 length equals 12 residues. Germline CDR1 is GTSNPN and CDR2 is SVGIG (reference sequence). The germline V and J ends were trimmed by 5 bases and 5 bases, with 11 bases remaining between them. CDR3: CAWGSTGDTQYF. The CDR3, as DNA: TGTGCCTGGGGTTCGACAGGAGATACGCAGTATTTT.

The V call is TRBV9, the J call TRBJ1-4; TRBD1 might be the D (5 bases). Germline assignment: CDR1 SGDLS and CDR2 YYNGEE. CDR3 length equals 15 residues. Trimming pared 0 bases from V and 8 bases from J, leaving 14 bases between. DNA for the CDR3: TGTGCCAGCAGCGTAGCGATGGGGCATTGGGAAAAACTGTTTTTT. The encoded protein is CASSVAMGHWEKLFF.

In DNA, the CDR3 is TGTGCCAGCAGCTCTAGCGGGGGGTTGTTGGATACGCAGTATTTT. Protein sequence: CASSSSGGLLDTQYF. The chain couples TRBV6-5 to TRBJ2-3; 11 nucleotides align to TRBD2. The V segment lost 6 bases and the J segment 6 bases; nucleotides outside the gene matches: 8. The CDR3 length is 15 residues. CDR1 MNHEY and CDR2 SVGAGI come from the germline V gene.

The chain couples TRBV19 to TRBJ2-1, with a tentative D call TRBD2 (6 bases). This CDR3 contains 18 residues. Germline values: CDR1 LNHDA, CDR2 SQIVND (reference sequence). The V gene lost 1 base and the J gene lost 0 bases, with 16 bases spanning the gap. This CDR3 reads CASSIGRGLTSSYNEQFF. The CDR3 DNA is TGTGCCAGTAGTATAGGGCGGGGACTCACCTCCTCCTACAATGAGCAGTTCTTC.

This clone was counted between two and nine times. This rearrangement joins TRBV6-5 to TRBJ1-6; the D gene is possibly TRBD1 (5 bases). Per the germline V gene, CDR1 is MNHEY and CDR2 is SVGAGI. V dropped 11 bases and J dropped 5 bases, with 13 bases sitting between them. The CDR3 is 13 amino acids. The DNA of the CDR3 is TGTGCCGGGTGTTGGGGCAATAATTCACCCCTCCACTTT. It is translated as CAGCWGNNSPLHF.

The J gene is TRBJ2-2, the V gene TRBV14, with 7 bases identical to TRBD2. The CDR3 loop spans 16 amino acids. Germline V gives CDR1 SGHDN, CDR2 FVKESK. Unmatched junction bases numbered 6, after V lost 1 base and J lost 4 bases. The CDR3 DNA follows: TGTGCCAGCAGCCAAGTAGGCGGGAGCGTCACCGGGGAGCTGTTTTTT. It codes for CASSQVGGSVTGELFF.

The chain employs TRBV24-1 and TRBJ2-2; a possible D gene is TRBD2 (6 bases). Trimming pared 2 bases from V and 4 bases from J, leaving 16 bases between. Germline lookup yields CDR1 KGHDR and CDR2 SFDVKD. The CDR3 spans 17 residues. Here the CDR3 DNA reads TGTGCCACCAGTGATTGGAGGGCAGGGCAGGGCACCGGGGAGCTGTTTTTT. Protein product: CATSDWRAGQGTGELFF.

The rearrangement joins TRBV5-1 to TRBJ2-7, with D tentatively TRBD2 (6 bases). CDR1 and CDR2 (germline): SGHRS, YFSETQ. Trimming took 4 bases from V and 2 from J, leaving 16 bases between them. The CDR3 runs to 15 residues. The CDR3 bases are TGCGCCAGCAGCCGAGGACGGAGGGGCCCCTACGAGCAGTACTTC. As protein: CASSRGRRGPYEQYF. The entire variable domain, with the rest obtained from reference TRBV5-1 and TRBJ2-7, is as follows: KAGVTQTPRYLIKTRGQQVTLSCSPISGHRSVSWYQQTPGQGLQFLFEYFSETQRNKGNFPGRFSGRQFSNSRSEMNVSTLELGDSALYLCASSRGRRGPYEQYFGPGTRLTVT.

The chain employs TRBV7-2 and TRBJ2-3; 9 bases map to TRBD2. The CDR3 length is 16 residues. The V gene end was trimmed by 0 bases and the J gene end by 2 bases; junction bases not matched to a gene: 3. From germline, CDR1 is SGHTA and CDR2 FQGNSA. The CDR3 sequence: CASSLASGGATDTQYF. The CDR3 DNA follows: TGTGCCAGCAGCTTAGCTAGCGGGGGAGCCACAGATACGCAGTATTTT.

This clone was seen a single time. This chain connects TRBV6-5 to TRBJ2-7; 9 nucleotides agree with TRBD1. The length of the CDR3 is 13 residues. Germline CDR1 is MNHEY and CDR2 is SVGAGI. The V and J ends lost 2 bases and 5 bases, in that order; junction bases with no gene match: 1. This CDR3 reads CASSYDRGDEQYF. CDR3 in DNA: TGTGCCAGCAGTTACGACAGGGGGGACGAGCAGTACTTC.

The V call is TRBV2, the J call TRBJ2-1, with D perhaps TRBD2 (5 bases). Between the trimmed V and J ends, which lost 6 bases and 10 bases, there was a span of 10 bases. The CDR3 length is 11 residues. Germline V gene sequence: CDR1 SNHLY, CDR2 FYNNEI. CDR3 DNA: TGTGCCAGCAGGGGAAGGGAGGAGCAGTTCTTC. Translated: CASRGREEQFF.

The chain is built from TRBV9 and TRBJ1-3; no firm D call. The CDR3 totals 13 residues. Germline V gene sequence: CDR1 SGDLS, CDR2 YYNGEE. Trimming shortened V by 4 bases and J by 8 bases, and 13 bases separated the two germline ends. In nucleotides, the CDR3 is TGTGCCAGCAGCTCCCCCTCTTCGTACACCATATATTTT. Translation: CASSSPSSYTIYF.

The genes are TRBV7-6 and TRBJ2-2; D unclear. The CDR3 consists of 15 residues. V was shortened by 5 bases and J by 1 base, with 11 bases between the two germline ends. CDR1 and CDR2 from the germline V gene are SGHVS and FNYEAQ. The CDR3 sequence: CASSPLGGNTGELFF. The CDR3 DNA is TGTGCCAGCAGCCCCCTCGGCGGGAACACCGGGGAGCTGTTTTTT.

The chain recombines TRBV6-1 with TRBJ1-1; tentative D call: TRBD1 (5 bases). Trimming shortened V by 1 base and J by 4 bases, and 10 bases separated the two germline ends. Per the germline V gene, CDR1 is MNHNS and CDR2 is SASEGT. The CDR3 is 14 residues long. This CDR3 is CASSEVGAGTEAFF. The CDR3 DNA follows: TGTGCCAGCAGTGAAGTAGGGGCAGGCACTGAAGCTTTCTTT.

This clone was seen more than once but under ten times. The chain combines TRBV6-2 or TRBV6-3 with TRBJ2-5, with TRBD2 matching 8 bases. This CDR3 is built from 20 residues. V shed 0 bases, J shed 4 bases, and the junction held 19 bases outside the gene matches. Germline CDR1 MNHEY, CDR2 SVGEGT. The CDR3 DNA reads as TGTGCCAGCAGTTACTCGACGACTGCCAGCGGGAGTGAGTATGGAGAGACCCAGTACTTC. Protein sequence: CASSYSTTASGSEYGETQYF.

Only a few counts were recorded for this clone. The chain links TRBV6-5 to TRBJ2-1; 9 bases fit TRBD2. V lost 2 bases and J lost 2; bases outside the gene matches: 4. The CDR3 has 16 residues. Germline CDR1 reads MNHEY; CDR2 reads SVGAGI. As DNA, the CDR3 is TGTGCCAGCAGTTACGCGGGCGGGGGGGCCTACAATGAGCAGTTCTTC. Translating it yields CASSYAGGGAYNEQFF.

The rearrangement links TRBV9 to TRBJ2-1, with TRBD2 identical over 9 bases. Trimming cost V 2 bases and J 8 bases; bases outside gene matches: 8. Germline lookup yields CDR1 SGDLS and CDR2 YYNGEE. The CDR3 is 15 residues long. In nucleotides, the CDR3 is TGTGCCAGCAGCGTGAGCCCTAGCGGGGTCGATGAGCAGTTCTTC. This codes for CASSVSPSGVDEQFF.

CDR3 residues: CASSLYGGQETQYF. The CDR3 bases are TGCGCCAGCAGCTTGTACGGGGGGCAAGAGACCCAGTACTTC. The chain is built from TRBV5-1 and TRBJ2-5; 7 nucleotides line up with TRBD2. CDR3 size: 14 residues. V shed 1 base, J shed 2 bases, and the junction held 2 bases outside the gene matches. From germline, CDR1 is SGHRS and CDR2 YFSETQ.

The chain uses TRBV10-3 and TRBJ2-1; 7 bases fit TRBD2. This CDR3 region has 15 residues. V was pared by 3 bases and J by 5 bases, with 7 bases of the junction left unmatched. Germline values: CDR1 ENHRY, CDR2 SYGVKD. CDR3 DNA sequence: TGTGCCATCAGTGAACCAGCGGGGAATCACAATGAGCAGTTCTTC. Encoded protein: CAISEPAGNHNEQFF.

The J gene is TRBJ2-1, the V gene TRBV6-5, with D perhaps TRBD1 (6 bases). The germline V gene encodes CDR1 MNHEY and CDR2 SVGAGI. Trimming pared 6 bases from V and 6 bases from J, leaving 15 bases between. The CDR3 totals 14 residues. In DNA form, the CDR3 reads TGTGCCAGCAGAACCAAGGACAGATTCAATGAGCAGTTCTTC. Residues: CASRTKDRFNEQFF.

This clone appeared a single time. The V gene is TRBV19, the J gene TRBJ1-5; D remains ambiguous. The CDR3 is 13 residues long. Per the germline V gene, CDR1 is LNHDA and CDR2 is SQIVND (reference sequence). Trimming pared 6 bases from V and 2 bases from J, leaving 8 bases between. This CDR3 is CASRSGRNQPQHF. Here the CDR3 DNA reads TGTGCCAGTAGGAGTGGGCGCAATCAGCCCCAGCATTTT.

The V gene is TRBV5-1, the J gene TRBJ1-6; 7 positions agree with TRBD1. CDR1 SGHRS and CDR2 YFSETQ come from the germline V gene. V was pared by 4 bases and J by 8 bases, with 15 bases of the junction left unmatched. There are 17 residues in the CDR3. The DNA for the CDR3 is TGCGCCAGCAGCCCCCACTGGACAGGTCGTAGCGATTCACCCCTCCACTTT. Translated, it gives CASSPHWTGRSDSPLHF.

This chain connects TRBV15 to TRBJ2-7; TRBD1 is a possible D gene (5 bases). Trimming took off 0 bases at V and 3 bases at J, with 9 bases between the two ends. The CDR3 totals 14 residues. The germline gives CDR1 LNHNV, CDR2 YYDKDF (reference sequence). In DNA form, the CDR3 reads TGTGCCACCAGCAGAGATCAGGGCAGCTACGAGCAGTACTTC. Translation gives CATSRDQGSYEQYF. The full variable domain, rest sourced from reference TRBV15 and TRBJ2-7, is DAMVIQNPRYQVTQFGKPVTLSCSQTLNHNVMYWYQQKSSQAPKLLFHYYDKDFNNEADTPDNFQSRRPNTSFCFLDIRSPGLGDTAMYLCATSRDQGSYEQYFGPGTRLTVT.

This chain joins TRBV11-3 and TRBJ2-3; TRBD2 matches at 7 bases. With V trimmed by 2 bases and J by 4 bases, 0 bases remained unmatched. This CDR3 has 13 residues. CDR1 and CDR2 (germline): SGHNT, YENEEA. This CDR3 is CASSLLAADTQYF. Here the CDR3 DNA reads TGTGCCAGCAGCTTACTAGCGGCAGATACGCAGTATTTT.

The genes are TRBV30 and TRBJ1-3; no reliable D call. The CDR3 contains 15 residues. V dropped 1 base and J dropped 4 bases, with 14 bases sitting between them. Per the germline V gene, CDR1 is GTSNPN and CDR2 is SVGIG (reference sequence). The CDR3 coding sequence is TGTGCCTGGAGTGGGCAGGCCATAGACGGAAACACCATATATTTT. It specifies CAWSGQAIDGNTIYF.